The 14 T cell receptor beta chains given below trace back to one sample, sequenced in a study of CD8 T cells in Susac syndrome. Random hexamers were used to reverse transcribe roughly 0.45 to 1 ug of RNA. TCRdb re-called the immunoSEQ multiplex PCR reads with MiXCR, one entry per CDR3 protein. The sample lists about 120,000 distinct CDR3 sequences; 94% were seen once. Sequenced input: CD4+ T cells from PBMCs. All receptors derive from a human donor with multiple sclerosis.

The chain recombines TRBV7-9 with TRBJ2-7; tentatively, D is TRBD1 (5 bases). Deletions cut 4 bases from V and 1 base from J, with 14 bases between. The CDR3 totals 15 residues. Germline V lookup: CDR1 SEHNR, CDR2 FQNEAQ (reference sequence). This CDR3 is CASSSDRQLSYEQYF. In nucleotides, the CDR3 is TGTGCCAGCAGCTCGGACCGACAGCTATCCTACGAGCAGTACTTC.

The chain links TRBV18 to TRBJ2-3; 7 bases match TRBD2. This CDR3 is 14 amino acids long. Germline V gene lookup returns CDR1 KGHSH and CDR2 LQKENI. The J segment lost 1 base and the V segment lost 3 bases, leaving 1 base of the junction unmatched. CDR3 in amino acids: CASSPAGGTDTQYF. The DNA of the CDR3 is TGTGCCAGCTCACCGGCGGGAGGCACAGATACGCAGTATTTT.

This chain connects TRBV4-2 to TRBJ2-3; 8 nucleotides line up with TRBD2. This CDR3 comprises 16 residues. Germline loops: CDR1 LGHNA, CDR2 YNFKEQ. With 4 bases clipped from V and 3 bases from J, the junction kept 9 bases outside the gene matches. The CDR3 loop is CASSRKSSGGTDTQYF. CDR3 nucleotides: TGTGCCAGCAGCCGGAAATCGTCGGGGGGGACAGATACGCAGTATTTT.

The chain links TRBV5-1 to TRBJ2-1, with 13 bases that match TRBD2. V shed 0 bases, J shed 8 bases, and the junction held 8 bases outside the gene matches. The V gene's germline CDR1 is SGHRS and CDR2 YFSETQ. The CDR3 extends over 17 amino acids. The DNA of the CDR3 is TGCGCCAGCAGCTTGGTCCCACTAGCGGGAGGGGGGGATGAGCAGTTCTTC. This gives the protein CASSLVPLAGGGDEQFF.

The CDR3 is CASKRLSGDTQYF. The CDR3 DNA reads as TGTGCCAGCAAGAGGCTGAGCGGAGATACGCAGTATTTT. The chain carries TRBV6-2 or TRBV6-3 and TRBJ2-3, with D possibly matching TRBD2 (5 bases). Looked up from germline, CDR1 is MNHEY and CDR2 is SVGEGT. The CDR3 sequence is 13 residues long. V lost 7 bases and J lost 5, with 13 bases in between.

This clonotype occurred once. The CDR3 sequence: CASRNVEASETQYF. The CDR3 bases are TGCGCCAGTCGGAATGTTGAGGCGTCAGAGACCCAGTACTTC. The chain combines TRBV5-1 with TRBJ2-5, with D hard to call. V lost 8 bases to trimming and J lost 4 bases, with 18 bases between them. CDR1 is SGHRS and CDR2 is YFSETQ in the germline V gene. This CDR3 is built from 14 residues.

This clonotype occurred a few times. The V and J genes are TRBV7-6 and TRBJ2-5, with 9 nucleotides matching TRBD1. There are 14 residues in the CDR3. Germline V gene lookup returns CDR1 SGHVS and CDR2 FNYEAQ. V shed 3 bases, J shed 1 base, and the junction held 0 bases outside the gene matches. CDR3 protein: CASSLGQGQETQYF. As DNA, the CDR3 is TGTGCCAGCAGCTTGGGACAGGGCCAAGAGACCCAGTACTTC. Supplemented by reference TRBV7-6 and TRBJ2-5, the full variable domain reads GAGVSQSPRYKVTKRGQDVALRCDPISGHVSLYWYRQALGQGPEFLTYFNYEAQQDKSGLPNDRFSAERPEGSISTLTIQRTEQRDSAMYRCASSLGQGQETQYFGPGTRLLVL.

The rearrangement links TRBV19 to TRBJ1-5, with 7 bases identical to TRBD1. The CDR3 contains 17 residues. J was trimmed by 1 base and V by 6 bases; bases with no gene match: 12. Looked up from germline, CDR1 is LNHDA and CDR2 is SQIVND (reference sequence). CDR3 amino acids: CASRGRRDRLSNQPQHF. CDR3 coding DNA: TGTGCCAGTAGGGGAAGAAGGGACAGATTAAGCAATCAGCCCCAGCATTTT.

The chain recombines TRBV12-3 or TRBV12-4 with TRBJ1-1; the match to TRBD1 covers 9 bases. The CDR3 is 15 residues long. V lost 5 bases and J lost 3; bases outside the gene matches: 7. The CDR3 here is CASSPGTGWDTEAFF. The CDR3 bases are TGTGCCAGCAGTCCCGGGACAGGGTGGGACACTGAAGCTTTCTTT.

This chain joins TRBV30 and TRBJ1-3; D gene unclear. With 2 bases removed from V and 0 bases from J, the gap between germline ends came to 8 bases. The CDR3 is 14 residues long. CDR1 and CDR2 (germline): GTSNPN, SVGIG (reference sequence). The CDR3 reads CAWSKILSGNTIYF. In nucleotides, the CDR3 is TGTGCCTGGAGTAAGATCCTCTCTGGAAACACCATATATTTT.

The V gene is TRBV3-1, the J gene TRBJ1-1, with D uncertain. This CDR3 region has 14 residues. Germline V gene sequence: CDR1 LGHDT, CDR2 YNNKEL (reference sequence). The V end was cut by 2 bases, the J end by 0 bases, with 7 bases between. The CDR3 sequence is CASSQQHMNTEAFF. The CDR3 region has the DNA TGTGCCAGCAGCCAACAGCACATGAACACTGAAGCTTTCTTT.

The gene calls are TRBV5-1 and TRBJ1-1; D remains ambiguous. Trimming removed 2 bases at V and 0 bases at J, with 8 bases between. Per germline, CDR1 SGHRS and CDR2 YFSETQ. The CDR3 has 14 residues. The CDR3 bases are TGCGCCAGCAGCTTTAACGGCCTGAACACTGAAGCTTTCTTT. Its translation is CASSFNGLNTEAFF. Together with reference TRBV5-1 and TRBJ1-1, the CDR3 gives the full variable domain: KAGVTQTPRYLIKTRGQQVTLSCSPISGHRSVSWYQQTPGQGLQFLFEYFSETQRNKGNFPGRFSGRQFSNSRSEMNVSTLELGDSALYLCASSFNGLNTEAFFGQGTRLTVV.

This chain uses TRBV6-2 or TRBV6-3 with TRBJ2-7, with TRBD2 matching over 8 bases. CDR1 and CDR2 (germline): MNHEY, SVGEGT. V lost 5 bases and J lost 5; bases outside the gene matches: 11. The CDR3 covers 15 residues. The CDR3, as DNA: TGTGCCAGCAGTCCCGGGGGGGCAGGGAACCACGAGCAGTACTTC. It specifies CASSPGGAGNHEQYF.

J is TRBJ1-5 and V is TRBV19; tentative D call: TRBD1 (6 bases). Trimming took off 5 bases at V and 5 bases at J, with 13 bases between the two ends. The germline gives CDR1 LNHDA, CDR2 SQIVND (reference sequence). This CDR3 region has 14 residues. The CDR3 is CASSLRDIDQPQHF. In DNA, the CDR3 is TGTGCCAGTAGTCTGAGGGACATTGATCAGCCCCAGCATTTT.